One T cell receptor (beta chain) is described in this entry. What this receptor recognizes is not known. Qualities for individual bases were not recorded, and no much larger clone is one base off. For repertoire sequencing, the TCR beta CDR3 regions were amplified from RNA transcripts. The first round of RT-PCR was done with HTBI primers and the Qiagen OneStep RT-PCR kit, and was followed by a second round of multiplex PCR, then size selection and purification. Libraries were sequenced on an Illumina HiSeq2000 using paired-end 100 bp reads. In the paper's pipeline: SOAPnuke was used to process the reads, removing any read that contained adapters or uncalled bases, had a mean Phred below 15, or lacked an exact match to the constant primer or identifier. COPE v1.2.5 was used to merge the high-quality paired reads. Each unique nucleotide sequence was defined as a clonotype, and clonotypes were aligned to IMGT TRB V, D and J references with MiTCR v1.1. Analysis was restricted to V-J combinations with a frequency above 0.0001, which covered 99% to 99.2% of repertoires. A TCR clonal expansion and chaos score per V-J combination was defined as the ratio of F50 clonal expansion to chaos observed in the TCRdist matrix. Welch's t-statistics and random forest were used to reduce the features to about a dozen V-J combinations, which were then used as input to a naive Bayes classifier. The Morisita-Horn index was used to measure how similar the thyroid and blood repertoires were. The public reads were run again by TCRdb, first through fastp at Q25 and then through MiXCR, and only productive beta chains were kept. Each CDR3 protein gets just one entry, which takes the most common genes and DNA from the rows behind it. Here the V and J calls rest on TCRdb's processing, not on the authors' analysis. The sample table holds about 740,000 distinct CDR3 sequences, of which 40% were seen once. The ten largest clones take up 35% to 55% of the sample.

This specimen belongs to a study of Graves' ophthalmopathy and Graves' hyperthyroidism (dated 2018 in TCRdb). Context from the whole study: Peripheral blood samples were taken at the time of initial diagnosis, before any treatment was given. T-cell repertoires of thyroid tissue and blood were compared in several hyperthyroidism patients. The study used TCR beta repertoire signatures to distinguish Graves' ophthalmopathy from Graves' hyperthyroidism and to predict progression to ophthalmopathy. Following sampling, methimazole starting at 30 mg daily was administered to hyperthyroidism patients, and high-dose intravenous methylprednisolone was administered to ophthalmopathy patients. An independent validation cohort was composed of 18 hyperthyroidism patients and about 17 patients who later progressed from hyperthyroidism to ophthalmopathy. A discovery set of more than 90 patients (43 ophthalmopathy, 55 to 65 stable hyperthyroidism) was enrolled to explore V-J signatures distinguishing ophthalmopathy from hyperthyroidism. In total, around 130 blood samples were TCR-sequenced: 40 to 45 ophthalmopathy, some 80 hyperthyroidism and about 17 hyperthyroidism-to-ophthalmopathy patients. Overall study outcomes, separate from this receptor: Sample size was not predetermined statistically, and investigators were not blinded to group allocation. In validation, the model predicted ophthalmopathy progression with nearly 71% sensitivity and around 72% specificity; fewer than 15 predicted patients were CT-confirmed with GO in a median of 6.5 months. Most of the expanded thyroid clonotypes with a frequency above 0.001 were also detected in blood, and it was suggested that the thyroid immune response may be reflected by blood repertoires. In cross-validation, the 13-signature model distinguished ophthalmopathy from stable hyperthyroidism with just over 85% sensitivity and approximately 81% specificity, and in the test set the corresponding values were approximately 80% and 75%.

Trimming takes 6 bases from V and 2 bases from J, and the germline ends sit 20 bases apart. The CDR3 runs 16 residues from the cysteine to the phenylalanine. The DNA shown is the 48-base CDR3, in frame from base 1. For CDR1 and CDR2, the germline V gene lists MGHDK and SYGVNS. Patients with ophthalmopathy had moderately to severely active disease, with a Clinical Activity Score of 3 or more, a NOSPECS grade of 4 or more, and a disease duration of less than 3 months. Patients with other autoimmune diseases, uncontrolled infections, pregnancy or lactation were excluded. Diagnosis was based on clinical symptoms, serum thyroxine, TRAb, thyroid ultrasound and orbital computed tomography. PBMCs were isolated from about 9.2 ml of fresh peripheral blood by Ficoll-Paque density gradient centrifugation. Total RNA was extracted with Trizol reagent and quality-checked on an Agilent 2100 Bioanalyzer.

The clonotype was recovered from an adult man with Graves' ophthalmopathy. The source material was peripheral blood. This chain joins TRBV25-1 to TRBJ2-7; a confident D gene designation cannot be given. The DNA reads as follows: TGTGCCAGCAGCCAAGAAGGCGGCAGGTTGACCTACGAGCAGTACTTC. Translated, this gives CASSQEGGRLTYEQYF.